This TCR beta chain was recorded in a study of cytomegalovirus exposure and HLA in healthy donors (dated by TCRdb to between 2016 and 2019). Broadly, across the study: An earlier analysis of about 560 of the donors reported about 300 Gb of sequence data and 117 million unique TCR beta sequences obtained from approximately 180 million T cells. Rather than drawing on any new phenotypic data, the later analysis identified candidate immune exposures from TCR beta sequences and the way those sequences occurred across donors. An early release that covered fewer than 750 HLA-typed donors contained approximately 300 gigabases of sequencing data and approximately 85 million unique TCR sequences. High-throughput TCR immunosequencing, statistical association of individual TCRs with disease status, and machine learning were combined to predict cytomegalovirus infection status. In a later genetic analysis, genome-wide SNP genotypes for about three fifths of the roughly 670 donors were used, and that subset was treated as a discovery cohort. The study aimed to test whether signatures of past pathogen exposure could be identified by cataloging public T cell receptors. A separate validation cohort of 100 to 150 different subjects was used in addition to the 666-subject first cohort. A later analysis re-analyzed previously published TCR beta repertoires from 666 donors and added high-resolution HLA genotyping to study TCR occurrence patterns. The T cell repertoires of under 750 subjects were profiled by immunosequencing and related to cytomegalovirus serostatus. HLA typing included class I and class II loci at four-digit resolution. Alongside the repertoire data, information on donor age, sex, ethnicity and CMV serostatus was compiled. An earlier analysis of approximately 500 of the donors applied high-throughput TCR beta sequencing to assess whether each TCR beta V gene segment acted as functional or pseudogenic. Of the 350 to 400 genotyped donors, about 80% fell in the genetic ancestry cluster associated with self-reported Caucasian donors. Typing coverage differed by locus: A, B, C, DRB1 and DQB1 were typed in roughly 629-640 donors, DQA1 in roughly 510, DPA1 in approximately 610, and DPB1 in around 490. Among under 450 genotyped donors of the cohort, an average of about 240,000 unique TCR beta nucleotide sequences were sequenced per donor, around 20% of them non-productive. All discovery cohort repertoires had been generated on a single sequencing platform. Several DR-DQ haplotypes were treated as single units for association and clustering because of strong linkage in the cohort. On the study overall, not on this receptor specifically: In an earlier analysis of a few hundred of the donors, most TCR beta V segments were observed in productive rearrangements about 90% or about 30% of the time, broadly matching IMGT annotations. Immune exposure information for the cohort was limited to CMV serostatus. In a later analysis, HLA-associated TCR beta chains were found to be more clonally expanded and to have lower generation probabilities than equally common non-associated chains. Because some donors lacked HLA typing at each locus, the association tests relied only on the typed subset. According to a later analysis, most CMV-associated TCR beta chains appeared to be HLA-restricted, and the HLA associations seemed to be driven largely by CMV exposure. The study gave a list of 150 to 200 TCR beta chains associated with cytomegalovirus. The earlier analysis of about 600 of the donors excluded roughly 17 rarely observed V segments, including chromosome 9 orphons, because counts were too low. The authors suggested that the approach could potentially be extended to other disease states and immunological phenotypes. The sequencing pipeline was judged likely to have produced a cluster of highly shared sequence variants as a technical artifact. Several of the top co-occurrence clusters appeared to be linked to parvovirus B19, influenza, CMV and Epstein-Barr virus, according to a later analysis. In vitro tests confirmed that a few of the cytomegalovirus-associated TCR beta chains recognize cytomegalovirus antigens. In a later analysis, the rate of TCR association differed among HLA loci, with DRB1 alleles having the most associated TCRs and HLA-C alleles having the fewest. An association between a missense DCLRE1C variant and V-gene and J-gene trimming of TCR beta chains was found in a later genetic analysis and replicated in an independent cohort. A further reported finding was that TCR beta sequences accurately predicted the HLA-A and HLA-B alleles for most subjects in the first cohort. In this cohort, only TCR beta chains were sequenced, and detectable features were limited by the absence of alpha or paired-chain data. Compared with the 666-donor mean, donors in an Asian-associated ancestry cluster had fewer N-insertions in productive TCRs, according to a later genetic analysis. While some public TCRs were present in many individuals, most TCR sequences turned up only very rarely across donors. The classifier was reported to diagnose cytomegalovirus status with high specificity and sensitivity in both the original cohort and the validation cohort. Strong co-occurrence of HLA alleles, especially DR and DQ, made assigning TCR associations to individual alleles difficult. In a later analysis, some 17,000 TCR beta sequences were associated with specific HLA alleles at a false discovery rate of 0.05. Linkage disequilibrium might explain the correlated functional status among segregating V segments, but an unknown experimental factor could not be ruled out. Some IMGT-functional V segments, including TRBV6-2 and TRBV6-3, could not be distinguished by the 87-base-pair reads and were therefore excluded. Presence/absence analyses assumed roughly uniform sequencing depth across donors, an assumption that may not hold.

As concerns this clone: Its binding antigen is unknown. One base away there is no much larger clone; base qualities are not given.

V trim: 5 bases; J trim: 10 bases; unmatched bases: 10. The CDR3 starts with the cysteine, ends with the phenylalanine, and has 15 residues. Kept here is only the CDR3 DNA, which spans 45 bases and is read in frame from base 1. Per the germline V gene (reference sequence), SEHNR is the CDR1 and FQNEAQ is the CDR2. The cohort consisted of fewer than 700 healthy bone marrow donors. At the time of sampling, all cohort members were nominally healthy, though unrecorded immune exposures were likely present. The donor tested CMV seropositive and was one of the 289 seropositive cohort members. Each donor provided a peripheral blood sample, and peripheral blood mononuclear cells were used for TCR beta sequencing. Genomic DNA was extracted from the blood cell samples with the Qiagen DNeasy Blood Extraction Kit. Library prep was done by the immunoSEQ multiplex PCR assay. For the multiplex PCR, a mixture combining 60 forward primers for TCR Vbeta segments and 13 reverse primers for TCR Jbeta segments was used. A multiplex PCR assay on genomic DNA amplified the CDR3 region of rearranged TCR beta genes. Amplified TCR beta libraries were sequenced as 87-base-pair reads on the Illumina HiSeq System. The paper's processing steps were these. A later analysis tallied around 82 million unique TCR beta chains across the 666 repertoires, and approximately 12 million of those chains were shared by two or more donors. A nearest-neighbor algorithm error-corrected the raw reads and collapsed the reads into unique sequences, merging closely related sequences to remove PCR and sequencing errors. Alignment of CDR3 sequences to IMGT reference sequences was used to assign V, D and J gene segments. For a sequence to be retained, at least a six-nucleotide match to both a V gene segment and a J gene segment was required. A rearrangement was called productive if the CDR3 had no stop codons and remained in frame with V and J, and every other rearrangement was called non-productive. Following IMGT convention, CDR3 was defined as the stretch from the second conserved V-encoded cysteine up to the conserved J-encoded phenylalanine. Sequences without an unambiguous match to a single V gene segment were excluded from the earlier analysis of about 630 of the donors. In an earlier analysis of several hundred of the donors, a V segment was called functional when productive rearrangements were above 56.7%, and segregating when the standard deviation between donors exceeded 5%. To diagnose cytomegalovirus status from the catalog of TCR beta chain sequences, a statistical classification framework was built. In a later analysis, TCR nucleotide sequences were compared against IMGT/GENE-DB human TR gene sequences so that V and J genes could be assigned. Using the TCRdist pipeline, a later analysis assigned CDR3 sequences along with most-parsimonious VDJ recombination scenarios. In a later analysis, each TCR beta chain was defined by its CDR3 amino acid sequence together with its V-gene family, and reads without a unique V-gene family were excluded. In a later analysis, approximately 590 highly shared, low-generation-probability nucleotide sequences were removed to address suspected cross-contamination and a sequencing artifact. In a later analysis, a clonal expansion index was calculated for each public chain from normalized within-repertoire ranks of inferred template counts. Generation probabilities in a later analysis came from a VDJ recombination model fitted to out-of-frame rearrangements, and those results were checked against IGoR. In a later analysis, hypergeometric tests were used to score TCR-TCR, TCR-HLA and TCR-CMV co-occurrence, with a repertoire-size bias correction applied to TCR pairs. A later analysis estimated false discovery rates by permuting HLA or CMV assignments 20 times. In a later analysis, co-occurring TCRs were grouped using DBSCAN, and TCRdist sequence similarity was added for clustering within HLA-allele-positive subsets. Repertoires with fewer than 30,000 or more than 120,000 public chains, plus five repertoires with anomalous nucleotide sharing, were excluded from co-occurrence clustering. TCRdb retrieved this table from immuneACCESS and kept in-frame rearrangements only. Not all clones are present; in checked studies, unresolved V genes account for under half, and no reason is known for the remainder. V, J and clone size were drawn from that table, and D and trimming were deduced from the DNA. The sample table lists over 150,000 clones, around 80% of them with a count of one. The ten most abundant clones make up about 4% of the sample.

The sample consisted of PBMCs. This TCR derives from a woman aged 60-70 years in good health and CMV-seropositive. The sequence links TRBV7-9 to TRBJ1-4; TRBD1 fits 10 bases in the junction. This receptor has the CDR3 CASSPVTGGLGKLFF. The DNA sequence follows: TGTGCCAGCAGCCCGGTGACAGGGGGCTTGGGAAAACTGTTTTTT.